This T cell receptor (beta chain) was captured by sequencing in a study of response to subunit inactivated influenza vaccine. General study findings and limits: The authors suggested that few new T cells are recruited per seasonal influenza vaccination.

The table lists this clonotype with a few counts. Its antigen is still unknown. Trimming stripped 1 base from V and 5 bases from J, with 15 bases between. The CDR3 covers 15 residues. The germline V gene encodes CDR1 SGHTA and CDR2 FQGNSA. Each CDR3 protein is one row after TCRdb ran MiXCR on the RT-PCR reads. This table has hundreds of thousands of distinct CDR3 sequences, around 20% appearing once. This sample comprised PBMCs from blood, obtained less than 22 months after vaccination. The source is a man aged 45 to 70 who received an inactivated influenza vaccine. The chain is built from TRBV7-2 and TRBJ2-7, with D maybe TRBD2 (5 bases). CDR3 amino acids: CASSLELLDYHEQYF. CDR3 in DNA: TGTGCCAGCAGCTTAGAATTACTCGACTACCACGAGCAGTACTTC.